The next 14 T cell receptor beta chains were all read from a single sample in a study of persistence of HIV-infected CD4 T cells. Nonspecific anti-CD3/anti-CD28 bead stimulation represents the broad CD4+ T cell repertoire. CD4+ T cells upregulating both CD40 ligand and CD69 were sorted as responding cells. These TCRs' antigens remain unknown. Sequencing used immunoSEQ version 4 in survey mode. Produced via immunoSEQ multiplex PCR; TCRdb's table is partial and in-frame only. The data show 40,000 to 55,000 clones, with 80% to 90% seen just once and around 3.4% held by the top ten. The sequencing used CD4+ T cells sorted from PBMCs after approximately 19-hour stimulation, collected from a patient who received antiretroviral therapy. These TCRs come from an adult woman with HIV who was CMV-seropositive.

The chain is built from TRBV5-1 and TRBJ2-5, with 11 nucleotides matching TRBD2. The CDR3 runs to 14 residues. V gave up 4 bases and J gave up 7 bases; unmatched junction bases: 6. Germline CDR1 SGHRS, CDR2 YFSETQ. The CDR3 DNA sequence: TGCGCCAGCAGCGATCTAGCGGGAGGCGTGACCCAGTACTTC. It specifies CASSDLAGGVTQYF.

This clone was found once. The chain is built from TRBV30 and TRBJ2-3; D tentatively fits TRBD1 or TRBD2 (6 bases each). Germline values: CDR1 GTSNPN, CDR2 SVGIG (reference sequence). V was pared by 2 bases and J by 3 bases, with 12 bases between. The CDR3 contains 14 residues. CDR3 coding DNA: TGTGCCTGGAGTATAGGGGGGCGGACAGATACGCAGTATTTT. Its translation is CAWSIGGRTDTQYF.

J is TRBJ1-1 and V is TRBV2, with TRBD1 as a possible D gene (5 bases). Germline assignment: CDR1 SNHLY and CDR2 FYNNEI. The CDR3 is 14 residues long. V shed 2 bases and J shed 6 bases, with 13 bases lying between them. The CDR3: CASSERRGAAEAFF. The CDR3, as DNA: TGTGCCAGCAGTGAAAGACGGGGCGCCGCTGAAGCTTTCTTT.

V gene TRBV5-1 combines with J gene TRBJ2-2, with 11 positions matching TRBD2. Germline V lookup: CDR1 SGHRS, CDR2 YFSETQ. The CDR3 is 16 residues long. V was clipped by 2 bases and J by 2 bases; unmatched bases: 2. The CDR3 coding sequence is TGCGCCAGCAGCTTACTAGCGGGAGATAACACCGGGGAGCTGTTTTTT. It specifies CASSLLAGDNTGELFF.

This chain links TRBV11-3 with TRBJ2-1, with TRBD1 matching 11 bases. Trimming at V came to 5 bases and at J to 1 base, leaving 7 bases not matched to a gene. The CDR3 runs 17 residues. CDR1 is SGHNT, CDR2 YENEEA, per germline. CDR3 bases: TGTGCCAGCAGCCCCGGGACAGGGGGTAGGTCCTACAATGAGCAGTTCTTC. Translated, it gives CASSPGTGGRSYNEQFF.

This rearrangement joins TRBV19 to TRBJ1-2; no reliable D call. Germline V gene data show CDR1 as LNHDA and CDR2 as SQIVND (reference sequence). This CDR3 spans 12 amino acids. Trimming shortened V by 5 bases and J by 10 bases, and 14 bases separated the two germline ends. The CDR3 reads CASSAEPGVYTF. The DNA of the CDR3 is TGTGCCAGTAGTGCAGAGCCTGGTGTCTACACCTTC.

As concerns this clone: Other DNA sequences within the sample encode an identical CDR3. The V call is TRBV6-5, the J call TRBJ1-3; 7 bases align to TRBD1. V trimming: 5 bases; J trimming: 4 bases; junction bases outside the gene matches: 2. Per germline, CDR1 MNHEY and CDR2 SVGAGI. This CDR3 has 13 amino acids. The CDR3 spells CASSRDSGNTIYF. The CDR3 DNA is TGTGCCAGCAGTAGGGACAGCGGAAACACCATATATTTT.

The chain recombines TRBV6-5 with TRBJ2-7; 9 nucleotides match TRBD1. J lost 2 bases, V lost 6 bases, and 8 bases had no gene match. CDR3 length equals 15 residues. Looked up from germline, CDR1 is MNHEY and CDR2 is SVGAGI. The CDR3 spells CASSRTGTGTYEQYF. The CDR3 bases are TGTGCCAGCAGCCGAACCGGGACAGGGACCTACGAGCAGTACTTC.

CDR3 residues: CASSTGGSIYGYTF. In nucleotides, the CDR3 is TGTGCCAGCAGCACGGGGGGAAGCATCTATGGCTACACCTTC. This rearrangement joins TRBV6-5 to TRBJ1-2; D is possibly TRBD1 (5 bases). The CDR3 loop spans 14 amino acids. Looked up from germline, CDR1 is MNHEY and CDR2 is SVGAGI. The V gene lost 6 bases and the J gene lost 4 bases, with 15 bases spanning the gap.

This sequence joins TRBV6-5 and TRBJ2-7; a weak D match, TRBD1 (5 bases). The germline gives CDR1 MNHEY, CDR2 SVGAGI. V dropped 11 bases and J dropped 3 bases, with 11 bases sitting between them. The length of the CDR3 is 11 residues. This CDR3 reads CAGAGYYEQYF. CDR3 coding DNA: TGTGCCGGCGCAGGGTACTACGAGCAGTACTTC.

The rearrangement links TRBV18 to TRBJ1-1, with D possibly TRBD1 on 6 matching bases. The V gene's germline CDR1 is KGHSH and CDR2 LQKENI. This CDR3 is 14 amino acids long. The V gene lost 3 bases and the J gene lost 2 bases, with 10 bases spanning the gap. CDR3 sequence (DNA): TGTGCCAGCTCACCCGGACAGCAAAACACTGAAGCTTTCTTT. Protein sequence: CASSPGQQNTEAFF. The full variable domain, its missing parts supplied by reference TRBV18 and TRBJ1-1, is NAGVMQNPRHLVRRRGQEARLRCSPMKGHSHVYWYRQLPEEGLKFMVYLQKENIIDESGMPKERFSAEFPKEGPSILRIQQVVRGDSAAYFCASSPGQQNTEAFFGQGTRLTVV.

The rearrangement joins TRBV19 to TRBJ2-7, with 8 bases that match TRBD1. This CDR3 is built from 14 residues. Looked up from germline, CDR1 is LNHDA and CDR2 is SQIVND (reference sequence). J gave up 1 base and V 5 bases, and 4 bases lay outside the gene matches. The chain's CDR3 is CASSGDRGSYEQYF. CDR3 nucleotides: TGTGCCAGTAGTGGCGACAGGGGTTCCTACGAGCAGTACTTC.

This chain joins TRBV19 and TRBJ1-1, with TRBD1 identical over 11 bases. The CDR3 loop spans 14 amino acids. The V gene end was trimmed by 5 bases and the J gene end by 7 bases; junction bases not matched to a gene: 6. Germline V CDR1 and CDR2: LNHDA, SQIVND (reference sequence). This CDR3 reads CASSPDRGQNEAFF. The CDR3 DNA reads as TGTGCCAGTAGTCCGGACAGGGGGCAAAATGAAGCTTTCTTT.

This clone appeared a single time. CDR3 residues: CASRQHYEQYF. CDR3 DNA: TGTGCCAGCAGACAGCATTACGAGCAGTACTTC. The gene calls are TRBV2 and TRBJ2-7; D is unclear. Between the trimmed V and J ends, which lost 6 bases and 4 bases, there was a span of 7 bases. This CDR3 spans 11 amino acids. CDR1 is SNHLY and CDR2 is FYNNEI in the germline V gene.